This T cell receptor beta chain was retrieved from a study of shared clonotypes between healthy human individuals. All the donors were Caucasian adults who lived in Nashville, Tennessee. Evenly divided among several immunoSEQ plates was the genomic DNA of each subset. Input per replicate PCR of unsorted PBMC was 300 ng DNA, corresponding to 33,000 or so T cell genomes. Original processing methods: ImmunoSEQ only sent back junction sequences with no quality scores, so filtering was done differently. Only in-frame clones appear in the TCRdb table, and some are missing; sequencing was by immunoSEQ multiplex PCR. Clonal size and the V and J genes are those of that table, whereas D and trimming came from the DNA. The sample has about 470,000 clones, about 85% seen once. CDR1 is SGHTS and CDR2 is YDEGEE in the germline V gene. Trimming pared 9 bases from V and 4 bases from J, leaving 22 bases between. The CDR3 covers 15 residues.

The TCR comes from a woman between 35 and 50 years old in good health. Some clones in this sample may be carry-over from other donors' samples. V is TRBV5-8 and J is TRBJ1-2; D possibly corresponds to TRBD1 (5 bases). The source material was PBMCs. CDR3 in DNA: TGTGCCACTGCGCTTGGGAGGGGAGGATTCTATGGCTACACCTTC. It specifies CATALGRGGFYGYTF.